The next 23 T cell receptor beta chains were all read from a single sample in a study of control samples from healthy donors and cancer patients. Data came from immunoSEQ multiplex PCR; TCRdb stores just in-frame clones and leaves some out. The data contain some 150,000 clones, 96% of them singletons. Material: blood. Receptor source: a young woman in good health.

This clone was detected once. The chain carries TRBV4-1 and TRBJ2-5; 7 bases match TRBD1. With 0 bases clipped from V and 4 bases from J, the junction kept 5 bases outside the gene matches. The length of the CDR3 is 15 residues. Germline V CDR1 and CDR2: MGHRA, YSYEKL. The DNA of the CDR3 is TGCGCCAGCAGCCAAGATGACAGGGTGGGAGAGACCCAGTACTTC. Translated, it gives CASSQDDRVGETQYF.

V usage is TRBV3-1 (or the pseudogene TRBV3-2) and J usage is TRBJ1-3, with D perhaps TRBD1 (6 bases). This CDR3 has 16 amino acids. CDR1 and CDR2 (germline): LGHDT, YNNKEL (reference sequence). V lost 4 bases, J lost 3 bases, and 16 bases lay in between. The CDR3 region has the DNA TGTGCCAGCAGCCGCCGAGGGGGGTCGGTTGGAAACACCATATATTTT. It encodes CASSRRGGSVGNTIYF.

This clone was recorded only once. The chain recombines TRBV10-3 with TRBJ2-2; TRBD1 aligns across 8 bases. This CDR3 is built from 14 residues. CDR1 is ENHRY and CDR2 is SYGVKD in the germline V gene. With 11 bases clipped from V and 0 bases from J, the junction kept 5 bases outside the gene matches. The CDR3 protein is CASRGQANTGELFF. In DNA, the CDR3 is TGTGCCTCCCGGGGACAGGCGAACACCGGGGAGCTGTTTTTT.

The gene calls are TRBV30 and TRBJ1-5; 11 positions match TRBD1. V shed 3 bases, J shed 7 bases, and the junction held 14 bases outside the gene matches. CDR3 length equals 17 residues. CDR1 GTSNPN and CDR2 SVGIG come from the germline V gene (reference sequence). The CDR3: CAWSLSPGTGGRQPQHF. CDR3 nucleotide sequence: TGTGCCTGGAGCCTTTCACCCGGGACAGGGGGACGGCAGCCCCAGCATTTT.

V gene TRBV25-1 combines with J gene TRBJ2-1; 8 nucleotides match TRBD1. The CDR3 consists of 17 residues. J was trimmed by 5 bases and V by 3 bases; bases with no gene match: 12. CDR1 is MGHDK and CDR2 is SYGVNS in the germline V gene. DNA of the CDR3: TGTGCCAGCAGTGAGCCCCGTGGGCAGGGGGCCGACAATGAGCAGTTCTTC. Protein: CASSEPRGQGADNEQFF.

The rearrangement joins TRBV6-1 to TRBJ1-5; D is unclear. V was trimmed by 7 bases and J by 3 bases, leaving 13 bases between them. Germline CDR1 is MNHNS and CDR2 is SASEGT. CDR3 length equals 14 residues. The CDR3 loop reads CASTPRGDNQPQHF. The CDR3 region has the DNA TGTGCCAGCACCCCACGGGGTGACAATCAGCCCCAGCATTTT.

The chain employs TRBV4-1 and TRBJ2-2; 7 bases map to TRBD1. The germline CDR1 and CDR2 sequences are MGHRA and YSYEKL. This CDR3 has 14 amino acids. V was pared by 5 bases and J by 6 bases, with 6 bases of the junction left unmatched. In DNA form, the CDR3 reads TGCGCCAGCAGCACAGGACAGGCTGCCGGGGAGCTGTTTTTT. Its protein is CASSTGQAAGELFF.

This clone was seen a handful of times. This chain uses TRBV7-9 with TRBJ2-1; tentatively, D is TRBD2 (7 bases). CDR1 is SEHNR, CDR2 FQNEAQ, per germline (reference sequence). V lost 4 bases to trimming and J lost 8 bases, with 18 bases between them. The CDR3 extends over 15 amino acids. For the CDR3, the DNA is TGTGCCAGCAGCTCTAGAAGGGGGGGCGTTCATGAGCAGTTCTTC. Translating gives CASSSRRGGVHEQFF.

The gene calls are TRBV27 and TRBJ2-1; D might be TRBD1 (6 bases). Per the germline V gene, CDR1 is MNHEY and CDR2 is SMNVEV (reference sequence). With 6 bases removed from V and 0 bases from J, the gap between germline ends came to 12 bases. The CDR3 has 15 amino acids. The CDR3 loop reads CASSPGQSSYNEQFF. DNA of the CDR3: TGTGCCAGCAGCCCGGGACAAAGCTCCTACAATGAGCAGTTCTTC.

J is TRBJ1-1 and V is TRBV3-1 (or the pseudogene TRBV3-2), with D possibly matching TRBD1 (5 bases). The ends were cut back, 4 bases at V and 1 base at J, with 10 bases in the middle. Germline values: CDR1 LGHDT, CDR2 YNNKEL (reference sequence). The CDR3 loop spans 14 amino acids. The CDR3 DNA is TGTGCCAGCAGCCCCAGGGTACGGAACACTGAAGCTTTCTTT. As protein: CASSPRVRNTEAFF.

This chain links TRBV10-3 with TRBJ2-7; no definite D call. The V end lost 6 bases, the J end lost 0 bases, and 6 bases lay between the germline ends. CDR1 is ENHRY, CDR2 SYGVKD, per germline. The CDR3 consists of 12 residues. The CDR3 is CAIRGSSYEQYF. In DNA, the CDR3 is TGTGCCATCAGGGGGTCCTCCTACGAGCAGTACTTC.

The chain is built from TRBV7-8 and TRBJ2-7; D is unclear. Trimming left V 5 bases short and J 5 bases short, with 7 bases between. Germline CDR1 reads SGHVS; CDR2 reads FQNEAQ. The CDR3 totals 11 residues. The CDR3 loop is CASSPLNEQYF. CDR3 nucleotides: TGTGCCAGCAGCCCCCTAAACGAGCAGTACTTC.

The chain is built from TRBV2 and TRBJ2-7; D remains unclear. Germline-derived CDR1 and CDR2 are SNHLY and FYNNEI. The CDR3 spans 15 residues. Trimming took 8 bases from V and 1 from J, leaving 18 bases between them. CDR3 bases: TGTGCCAGCGCCGAGGCGAGCCTTTCTTCCTACGAGCAGTACTTC. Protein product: CASAEASLSSYEQYF.

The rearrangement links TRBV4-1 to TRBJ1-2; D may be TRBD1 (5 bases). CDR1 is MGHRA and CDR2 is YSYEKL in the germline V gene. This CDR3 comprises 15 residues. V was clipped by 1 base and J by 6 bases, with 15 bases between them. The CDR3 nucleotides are TGCGCCAGCAGCCAAGGAATCAGGGATGGAAATGGCTACACCTTC. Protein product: CASSQGIRDGNGYTF.

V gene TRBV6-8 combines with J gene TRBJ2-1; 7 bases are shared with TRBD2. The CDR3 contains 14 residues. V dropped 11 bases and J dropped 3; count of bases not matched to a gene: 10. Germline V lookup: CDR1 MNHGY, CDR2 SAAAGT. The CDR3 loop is CAADRGGCYNEQFF. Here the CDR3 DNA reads TGTGCCGCCGATAGGGGAGGGTGCTACAATGAGCAGTTCTTC.

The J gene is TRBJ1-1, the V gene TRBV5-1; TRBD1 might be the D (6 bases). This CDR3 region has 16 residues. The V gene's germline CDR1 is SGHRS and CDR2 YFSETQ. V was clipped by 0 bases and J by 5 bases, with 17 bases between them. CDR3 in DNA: TGCGCCAGCAGCTTGGACACGGGGGCCCGGAATACTGAAGCTTTCTTT. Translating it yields CASSLDTGARNTEAFF.

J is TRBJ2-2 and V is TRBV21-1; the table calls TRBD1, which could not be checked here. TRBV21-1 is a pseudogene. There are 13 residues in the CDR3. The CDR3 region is CASGTANTGELFF. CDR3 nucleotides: TGTGCCAGCGGGACAGCTAACACCGGGGAGCTGTTTTTT.

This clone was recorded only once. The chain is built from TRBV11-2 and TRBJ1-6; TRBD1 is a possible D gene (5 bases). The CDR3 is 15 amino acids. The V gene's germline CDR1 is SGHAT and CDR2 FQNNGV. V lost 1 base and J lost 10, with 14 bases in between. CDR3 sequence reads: CASSLGQLSRSPLHF. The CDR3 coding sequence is TGTGCCAGCAGCTTAGGACAGCTTAGTCGATCACCCCTCCACTTT.

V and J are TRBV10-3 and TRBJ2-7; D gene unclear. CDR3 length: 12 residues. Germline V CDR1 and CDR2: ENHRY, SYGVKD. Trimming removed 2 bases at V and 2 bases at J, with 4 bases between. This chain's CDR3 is CAISEAPYEQYF. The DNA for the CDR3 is TGTGCCATCAGTGAGGCCCCCTACGAGCAGTACTTC.

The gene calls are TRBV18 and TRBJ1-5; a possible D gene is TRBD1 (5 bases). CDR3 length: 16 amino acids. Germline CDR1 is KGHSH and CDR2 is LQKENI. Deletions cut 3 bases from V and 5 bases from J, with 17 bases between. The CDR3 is CASSPQPQGADQPQHF. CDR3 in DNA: TGTGCCAGCTCACCTCAACCCCAGGGCGCGGATCAGCCCCAGCATTTT.

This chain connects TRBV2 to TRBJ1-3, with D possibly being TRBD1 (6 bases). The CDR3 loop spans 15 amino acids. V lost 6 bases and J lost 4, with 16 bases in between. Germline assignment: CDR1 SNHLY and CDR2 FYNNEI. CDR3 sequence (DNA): TGTGCCAGCAGGATGGAGGGGGGCCCCGGAAACACCATATATTTT. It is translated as CASRMEGGPGNTIYF.

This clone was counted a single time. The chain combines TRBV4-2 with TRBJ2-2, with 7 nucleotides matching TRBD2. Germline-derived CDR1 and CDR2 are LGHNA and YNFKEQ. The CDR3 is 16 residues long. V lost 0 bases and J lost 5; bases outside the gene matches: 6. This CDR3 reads CASSQELGEGTGELFF. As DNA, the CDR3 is TGTGCCAGCAGCCAAGAGTTGGGGGAGGGGACCGGGGAGCTGTTTTTT.

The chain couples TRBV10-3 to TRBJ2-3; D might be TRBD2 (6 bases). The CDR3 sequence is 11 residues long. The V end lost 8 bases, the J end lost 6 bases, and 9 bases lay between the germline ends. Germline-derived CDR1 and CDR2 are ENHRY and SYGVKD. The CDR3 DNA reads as TGTGCCATCCGGAGGGCGGATACGCAGTATTTT. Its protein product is CAIRRADTQYF.